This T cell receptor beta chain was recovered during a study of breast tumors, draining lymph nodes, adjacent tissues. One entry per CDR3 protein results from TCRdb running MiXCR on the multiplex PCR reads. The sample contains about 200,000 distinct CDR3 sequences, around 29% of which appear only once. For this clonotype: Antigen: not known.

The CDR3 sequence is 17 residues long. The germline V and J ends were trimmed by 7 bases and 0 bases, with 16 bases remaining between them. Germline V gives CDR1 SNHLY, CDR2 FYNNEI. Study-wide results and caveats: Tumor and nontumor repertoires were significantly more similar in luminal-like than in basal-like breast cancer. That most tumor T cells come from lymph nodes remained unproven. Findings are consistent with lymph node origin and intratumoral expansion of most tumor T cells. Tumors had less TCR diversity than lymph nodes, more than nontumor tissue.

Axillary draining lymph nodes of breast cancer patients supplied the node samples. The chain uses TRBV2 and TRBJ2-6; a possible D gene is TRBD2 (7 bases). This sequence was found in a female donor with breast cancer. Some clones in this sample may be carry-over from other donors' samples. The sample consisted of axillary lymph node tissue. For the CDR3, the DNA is TGTGCCAGCAAGGGAGGGGGGGGCTCCTCTGGGGCCAACGTCCTGACTTTC. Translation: CASKGGGGSSGANVLTF.